These T cell receptor beta chains were read from a single sample in a study of Tregs in tolerant kidney transplant recipients. Only in-frame clones appear in the TCRdb table, and some are missing; sequencing was by immunoSEQ multiplex PCR. The profile shows roughly 69,000 clones, roughly 91% of them singletons. Material: CD4+ T cells from blood, obtained before the transplant. The receptors were gathered from a human donor who received a combined kidney and bone marrow transplant. CDR3s include the opening cysteine and the closing phenylalanine or tryptophan. Each record gives: J gene, D gene, clone size, V gene, CDR3 protein, CDR3 DNA. A D gene is named only where the DNA matches it firmly. The listing skips clone size in some rows; elsewhere it reads once, few, many or a size class.

TRBJ1-3 TRBD1 . TRBV28 CASSTPGTGAGNTIYF TGTGCCAGCAGCACCCCCGGGACAGGGGCTGGAAACACCATATATTTT
TRBJ1-2 . . TRBV28 CASSLGPFYGYTF TGTGCCAGCAGTTTAGGCCCTTTCTATGGCTACACCTTC
TRBJ2-3 TRBD2 . TRBV9 CASSVWTRDTQYF TGTGCCAGCAGCGTGTGGACTAGAGATACGCAGTATTTT
TRBJ1-2 TRBD1 few TRBV6-1 CASSGGQGTYGYTF TGTGCCAGCAGTGGGGGACAGGGAACATATGGCTACACCTTC
TRBJ1-4 TRBD1 . TRBV7-2 CASSPGQAEKLFF TGTGCCAGCAGCCCCGGACAGGCCGAAAAACTGTTTTTT
TRBJ2-7 . . TRBV19 CASSIGGKRHYEQYF TGTGCCAGTAGTATCGGCGGGAAGCGCCACTACGAGCAGTACTTC
TRBJ2-2 TRBD1 . TRBV25-1 CASSVDRPNTGELFF TGTGCCAGCAGTGTGGACAGGCCGAACACCGGGGAGCTGTTTTTT
TRBJ2-1 TRBD1 . TRBV19 CASSVPGQPHNEQFF TGTGCCAGTAGTGTTCCGGGACAGCCTCACAATGAGCAGTTCTTC
TRBJ2-5 TRBD2 . TRBV5-1 CASSLGLAGEQETQYF TGCGCCAGCAGCCTCGGACTAGCGGGGGAGCAAGAGACCCAGTACTTC
TRBJ2-3 . . TRBV5-1 CASSLEGGTDTQYF TGCGCCAGCAGCTTGGAGGGAGGCACAGATACGCAGTATTTT
TRBJ2-3 TRBD2 . TRBV28 CASSLLAGGPTDTQYF TGTGCCAGCAGTTTACTAGCGGGAGGGCCGACAGATACGCAGTATTTT
TRBJ2-5 TRBD2 . TRBV5-8 CASRTRTSGVTTQYF TGTGCCAGCAGAACGCGGACTAGCGGAGTTACGACCCAGTACTTC
TRBJ2-7 . . TRBV19 CASSRQVYYEQYF TGTGCCAGTAGTCGGCAGGTCTACTACGAGCAGTACTTC
TRBJ2-3 . . TRBV18 CASSPPRTDTQYF TGTGCCAGCTCACCACCGAGGACAGATACGCAGTATTTT
TRBJ2-5 TRBD2 . TRBV7-3 CASSSGLAGDQETQYF TGTGCCAGCAGCTCTGGACTAGCGGGAGACCAAGAGACCCAGTACTTC
TRBJ2-1 TRBD2 . TRBV7-2 CASSLGAGAYNEQFF TGTGCCAGCAGCTTAGGAGCGGGGGCCTACAATGAGCAGTTCTTC
TRBJ2-7 TRBD1 . TRBV7-8 CASSSQGVPTYEQYF TGTGCCAGCAGCTCGCAGGGGGTTCCTACCTACGAGCAGTACTTC
TRBJ1-1 . . TRBV7-2 CASSPRGGAFF TGTGCCAGCAGCCCGAGAGGGGGAGCTTTCTTT
TRBJ2-1 . . TRBV5-1 CASSLSTDSYNEQFF TGCGCCAGCAGCTTGAGTACAGACTCCTACAATGAGCAGTTCTTC
TRBJ2-1 . . TRBV2 CASRAEGNEQFF TGTGCCAGCAGAGCTGAGGGCAATGAGCAGTTCTTC
TRBJ2-1 TRBD2 . TRBV18 CASSPLELAGENEQFF TGTGCCAGCTCACCACTTGAGCTAGCGGGAGAGAATGAGCAGTTCTTC
TRBJ1-1 . . TRBV20-1 CSAMSNTEAFF TGCAGTGCTATGAGTAACACTGAAGCTTTCTTT
TRBJ1-2 . few TRBV4-3 CASSQDRGDGGYTF TGCGCCAGCAGCCAAGATCGCGGGGACGGTGGCTACACCTTC
TRBJ2-7 . . TRBV10-1 CASSSVEYF TGCGCCAGCAGTTCGGTGGAGTACTTC
TRBJ2-3 TRBD2 . TRBV7-2 CASSPTSGSGNTQYF TGTGCCAGCAGCCCCACTAGCGGGAGTGGAAATACGCAGTATTTT
TRBJ1-3 . . TRBV27 CASSSPGSGNTIYF TGTGCCAGCAGTTCCCCAGGCTCTGGAAACACCATATATTTT
TRBJ2-1 TRBD1 . TRBV7-2 CASSLVWGQGAYNEQFF TGTGCCAGCAGCTTAGTTTGGGGACAGGGGGCCTACAATGAGCAGTTCTTC
TRBJ2-2 . . TRBV28 CASSLGVGRNTGELFF TGTGCCAGCAGTCTGGGCGTAGGGAGAAACACCGGGGAGCTGTTTTTT
TRBJ1-2 . . TRBV6-1 CASSENRGGSLQGYGYTF TGTGCCAGCAGTGAAAACCGGGGGGGCAGCCTTCAAGGGTATGGCTACACCTTC
TRBJ2-1 . . TRBV2 CASILQGYDNEQFF TGTGCCAGCATTTTACAGGGTTACGACAATGAGCAGTTCTTC
TRBJ2-7 . few TRBV7-2 CASSFINSNEQYF TGTGCCAGCAGCTTCATAAACTCGAACGAGCAGTACTTC
TRBJ1-3 TRBD1 . TRBV10-3 CAISQTLGQGKMMNTIYF TGTGCCATCAGCCAAACCCTGGGACAGGGGAAAATGATGAACACCATATATTTT
TRBJ2-7 . . TRBV7-9 CASSFGIGSSTAYEQYF TGTGCCAGCAGCTTCGGGATAGGGTCGTCTACCGCCTACGAGCAGTACTTC
TRBJ1-5 TRBD1 . TRBV10-3 CAISDRGDQPQHF TGTGCCATCAGTGACAGGGGGGATCAGCCCCAGCATTTT
TRBJ2-5 . . TRBV11-1 CASSPLGASIETQYF TGTGCCAGCAGCCCTTTGGGGGCTAGCATCGAGACCCAGTACTTC
TRBJ2-7 . . TRBV30 CAWSVGHKPYEQYF TGTGCCTGGAGTGTAGGACACAAACCCTACGAGCAGTACTTC
TRBJ1-1 TRBD1 . TRBV28 CASRLGDRATEAFF TGTGCCAGCCGACTCGGGGACAGGGCCACTGAAGCTTTCTTT
TRBJ2-5 TRBD1 . TRBV5-4 CASGRQGEETQYF TGTGCCAGCGGGAGACAGGGGGAAGAGACCCAGTACTTC
TRBJ1-2 . . TRBV10-3 CAISDQPGAGKNGYTF TGTGCCATCAGTGATCAACCGGGAGCCGGTAAGAACGGCTACACCTTC
TRBJ1-1 . . TRBV9 CASSGRGDTEAFF TGTGCCAGCAGCGGACGGGGGGACACTGAAGCTTTCTTT
TRBJ2-1 TRBD2 . TRBV5-6 CASSRVPGTSGRDYNEQFF TGTGCCAGCAGCCGGGTACCCGGGACTAGCGGGAGGGATTACAATGAGCAGTTCTTC
TRBJ1-1 . . TRBV7-2 CASNHPGQLNTEAFF TGTGCCAGCAACCACCCCGGACAGCTGAACACTGAAGCTTTCTTT
TRBJ1-5 . . TRBV5-1 CASSYAGEGNQPQHF TGCGCCAGCAGTTACGCAGGGGAAGGCAATCAGCCCCAGCATTTT
TRBJ2-5 TRBD2 . TRBV29-1 CSAGTSGTPGTQYF TGCAGCGCCGGGACTAGCGGGACCCCGGGGACCCAGTACTTC
TRBJ1-1 . . TRBV11-2 CASSLRQIETEAFF TGTGCCAGCAGCTTGAGACAGATTGAAACTGAAGCTTTCTTT
TRBJ2-4 TRBD2 . TRBV28 CASSPGLAVRGKNIQYF TGTGCCAGCAGCCCCGGACTAGCCGTGAGGGGCAAAAACATTCAGTACTTC
TRBJ2-6 . . TRBV18 CASSPPSLSGANVLTF TGTGCCAGCTCACCGCCGAGCCTCTCTGGGGCCAACGTCCTGACTTTC
TRBJ1-4 . . TRBV28 CASRVTGMIEKLFF TGTGCCAGCAGGGTCACAGGGATGATTGAAAAACTGTTTTTT